This T cell receptor (beta chain) was captured by sequencing in a study of cytomegalovirus exposure and HLA in healthy donors. General observations from the study: An Asian-associated ancestry cluster reportedly showed fewer N-insertions than the approximately 700-donor mean in a later analysis. Overall, roughly 150 TCR beta chains were annotated as cytomegalovirus-associated.

In regard to this clone: Antigen specificity is unknown.

This PCR relied on a set of 60 Vbeta primers and 13 Jbeta primers. Data came from immunoSEQ multiplex PCR; TCRdb stores just in-frame clones and leaves some out. This repertoire shows approximately 290,000 clones, about four fifths found once; its top ten account for about 0.28%. Per germline, CDR1 WSHSY and CDR2 SAAADI. CDR3 length: 14 amino acids. Trimming removed 0 bases from V and 1 base from J, with 6 bases in between. This TCR derives from a girl aged 2 to 10 in good health and CMV-seronegative. The chain has TRBV10-2 and TRBJ1-1; unclear D gene. The sequencing input was PBMCs. CDR3 amino acids: CASSESSANTEAFF. CDR3 coding DNA: TGCGCCAGCAGTGAGTCGAGTGCGAACACTGAAGCTTTCTTT.